A selection of T cell receptor beta chains follows, all from one sample in a study of cytomegalovirus exposure and HLA in healthy donors. The table came from immunoSEQ multiplex PCR; TCRdb's copy has only in-frame clones and leaves some out. The data show approximately 150,000 clones, almost 80% seen once. Sequenced: PBMCs. All receptors come from a man between 40 and 49 years old in good health and CMV-seropositive. The CDR3 runs from the conserved cysteine through the conserved F or W. The D gene is left open where the match is weak. Not every row has a clone size; where given, it reads once, few, many or a size class.

v_gene	d_gene	j_gene	abundance	CDR3nt	CDR3aa
TRBV5-4	TRBD1	TRBJ1-4	.	TGTGCCAGCAGAAGGTGGGGACAGGGTAATGAAAAACTGTTTTTT	CASRRWGQGNEKLFF
TRBV5-6	TRBD2	TRBJ2-5	.	TGTGCCAGCAGCCGAGCGGGGGTGGAGACCCAGTACTTC	CASSRAGVETQYF
TRBV7-9	.	TRBJ1-1	few	TGTGCCAGCAGCCCTCGGGGCGGGGGAGGGCACCCGAACACTGAAGCTTTCTTT	CASSPRGGGGHPNTEAFF
TRBV6-4	TRBD1	TRBJ2-3	.	TGTGCCAGCAGTGTAGAGACAGGGGGATCAGATACGCAGTATTTT	CASSVETGGSDTQYF
TRBV6-6	.	TRBJ2-1	.	TGTGCCAGCAGTTACTCTTTGAGTCGAAATGAGCAGTTCTTC	CASSYSLSRNEQFF
TRBV5-1	.	TRBJ2-2	.	TGCGCCAGCAATTTTGGCGGGCCCAACACCGGGGAGCTGTTTTTT	CASNFGGPNTGELFF
TRBV4-2	.	TRBJ2-7	.	TGTGCCAGCAGCCAAGCCTTTGACAGGACCTACGAGCAGTACTTC	CASSQAFDRTYEQYF
TRBV29-1	.	TRBJ2-7	.	TGCAGCGCCGGGGATTTCTACGAGCAGTACTTC	CSAGDFYEQYF
TRBV6-5	.	TRBJ1-4	.	TGTGCCAGCGGGTTAAGGACTGCTAGGGAAAAACTGTTTTTT	CASGLRTAREKLFF
TRBV10-1	.	TRBJ2-3	.	TGCGCCAGCAGCCCAGGGCTCAGCTCAGATACGCAGTATTTT	CASSPGLSSDTQYF